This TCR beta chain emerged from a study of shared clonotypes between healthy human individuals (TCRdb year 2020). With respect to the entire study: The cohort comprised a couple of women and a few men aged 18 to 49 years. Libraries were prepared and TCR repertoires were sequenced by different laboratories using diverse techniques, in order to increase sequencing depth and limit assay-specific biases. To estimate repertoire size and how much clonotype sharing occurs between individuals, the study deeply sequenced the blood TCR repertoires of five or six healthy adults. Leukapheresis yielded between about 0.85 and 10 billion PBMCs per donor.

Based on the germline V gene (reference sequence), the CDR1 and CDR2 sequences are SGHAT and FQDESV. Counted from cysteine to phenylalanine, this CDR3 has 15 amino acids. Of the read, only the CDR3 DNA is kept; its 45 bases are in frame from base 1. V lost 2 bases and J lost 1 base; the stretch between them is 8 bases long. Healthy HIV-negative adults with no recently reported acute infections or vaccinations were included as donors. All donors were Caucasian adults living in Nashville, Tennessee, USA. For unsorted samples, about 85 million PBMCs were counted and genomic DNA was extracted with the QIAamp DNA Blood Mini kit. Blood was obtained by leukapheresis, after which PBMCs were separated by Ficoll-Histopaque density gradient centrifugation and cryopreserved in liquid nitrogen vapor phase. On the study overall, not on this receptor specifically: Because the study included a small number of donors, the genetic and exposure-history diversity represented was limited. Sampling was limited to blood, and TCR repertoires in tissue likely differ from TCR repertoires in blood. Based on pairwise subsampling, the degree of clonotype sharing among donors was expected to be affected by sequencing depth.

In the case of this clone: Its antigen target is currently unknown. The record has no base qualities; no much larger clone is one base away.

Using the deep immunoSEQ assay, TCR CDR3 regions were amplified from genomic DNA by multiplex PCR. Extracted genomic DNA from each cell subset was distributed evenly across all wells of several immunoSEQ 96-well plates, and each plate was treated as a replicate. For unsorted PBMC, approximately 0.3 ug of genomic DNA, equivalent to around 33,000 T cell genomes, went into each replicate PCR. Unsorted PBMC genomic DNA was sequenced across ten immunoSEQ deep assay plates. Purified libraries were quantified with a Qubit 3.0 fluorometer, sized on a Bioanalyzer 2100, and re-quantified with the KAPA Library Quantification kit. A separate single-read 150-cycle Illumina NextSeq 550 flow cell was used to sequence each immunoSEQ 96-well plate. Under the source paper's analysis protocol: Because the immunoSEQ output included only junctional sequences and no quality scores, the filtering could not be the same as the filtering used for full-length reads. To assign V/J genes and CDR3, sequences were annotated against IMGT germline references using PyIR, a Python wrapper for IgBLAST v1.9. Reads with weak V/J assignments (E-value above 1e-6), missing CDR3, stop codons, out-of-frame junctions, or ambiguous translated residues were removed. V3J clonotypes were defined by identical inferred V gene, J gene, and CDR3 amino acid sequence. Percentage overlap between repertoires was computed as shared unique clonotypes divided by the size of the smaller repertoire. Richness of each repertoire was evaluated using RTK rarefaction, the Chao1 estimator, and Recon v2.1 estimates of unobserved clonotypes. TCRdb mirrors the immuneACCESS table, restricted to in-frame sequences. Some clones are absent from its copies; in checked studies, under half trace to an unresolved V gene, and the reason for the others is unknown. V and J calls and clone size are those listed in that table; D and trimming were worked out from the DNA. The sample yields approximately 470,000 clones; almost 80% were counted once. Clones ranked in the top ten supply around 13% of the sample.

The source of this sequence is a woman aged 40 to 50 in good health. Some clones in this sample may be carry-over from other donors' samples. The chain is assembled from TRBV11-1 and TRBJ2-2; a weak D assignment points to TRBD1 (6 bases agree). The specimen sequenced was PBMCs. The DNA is TGTGCCAGCAGCTTATTGACAGGGAACACCGGGGAGCTGTTTTTT. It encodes CASSLLTGNTGELFF.